This TCR beta chain was recorded in a study of cytomegalovirus exposure and HLA in healthy donors. V dropped 2 bases and J dropped 5; count of bases not matched to a gene: 7. The CDR3 totals 15 residues. The germline gives CDR1 SGHRS, CDR2 YFSETQ. This clone was seen only once. Its antigen is not known. Notes on the study in general: Some public TCRs appeared in many individuals, while most sequences were rare. Through in vitro validation, three CMV-associated chains were shown to be specific for CMV antigens.

This table comes from immunoSEQ multiplex PCR, and its TCRdb copy is limited to in-frame clones, with some not included. The data show more than 95,000 clones, with roughly 95% seen just once and 1.7% held by the top ten. J is TRBJ2-7 and V is TRBV5-1, with 10 positions matching TRBD2. The specimen was PBMCs. The receptor's source is a man younger than 35 in good health and CMV-seronegative. The CDR3 region is CASSFQREGQNEQYF. The CDR3 DNA reads TGCGCCAGCAGCTTTCAGCGGGAGGGCCAGAACGAGCAGTACTTC.